Shown below are 4 T cell receptor beta chains from a single sample sequenced in a study of beta chain features in type 1 diabetes listed by TCRdb under 2018. Preparation of the library involved the immunoSEQ multiplex PCR assay. The High Capacity cDNA Reverse Transcription Kit was used to reverse transcribe all of the isolated RNA, meaning that expressed TCRB transcripts were what got sequenced. The table was pulled from immuneACCESS by TCRdb, which kept in-frame rearrangements only. Such tables lose some clones; where checked, under half of the loss comes from unresolved V genes, and the rest has no known cause. The sample table lists some 400,000 clones, around 15% of them with a count of one. Clones ranked in the top ten supply 0.019% of the sample. The sequencing sample was made of naive CD4+ T cells from blood. The sample's cell subset or site label, decoded: true naive CD4+ T cells. The receptors stem from a woman between 18 and 30 years old in good health.

This clone was counted a few times. The CDR3 DNA reads TGCAGCGTTGAACAGGTCGGTCATGGCTACACCTTC. It is translated as CSVEQVGHGYTF. The chain combines TRBV29-1 with TRBJ1-2, with unresolved D. Trimming removed 2 bases at V and 6 bases at J, with 10 bases between. Germline V gene data show CDR1 as SQVTM and CDR2 as ANQGSEA. The CDR3 extends over 12 amino acids. The whole variable domain, remainder taken from reference TRBV29-1 and TRBJ1-2, is SAVISQKPSRDICQRGTSLTIQCQVDSQVTMMFWYRQQPGQSLTLIATANQGSEATYESGFVIDKFPISRPNLTFSTLTVSNMSPEDSSIYLCSVEQVGHGYTFGSGTRLTVV.

V and J are TRBV28 and TRBJ2-6; D remains unclear. Germline V lookup: CDR1 MDHEN, CDR2 SYDVKM. Trimming removed 1 base from V and 0 bases from J, with 4 bases in between. The CDR3 length is 15 residues. CDR3 amino acids: CASSLFSSGANVLTF. The DNA of the CDR3 is TGTGCCAGCAGTTTATTCAGCTCTGGGGCCAACGTCCTGACTTTC.

V gene TRBV18 combines with J gene TRBJ2-2; the match to TRBD1 covers 7 bases. V shed 6 bases, J shed 1 base, and the junction held 5 bases outside the gene matches. Germline V gene sequence: CDR1 KGHSH, CDR2 LQKENI. The CDR3 has 15 amino acids. The CDR3 region has the DNA TGTGCCAGCTCCGCCGGGACAGAGAACACCGGGGAGCTGTTTTTT. This gives the protein CASSAGTENTGELFF. Full variable domain (outside the CDR3, taken from reference TRBV18 and TRBJ2-2): NAGVMQNPRHLVRRRGQEARLRCSPMKGHSHVYWYRQLPEEGLKFMVYLQKENIIDESGMPKERFSAEFPKEGPSILRIQQVVRGDSAAYFCASSAGTENTGELFFGEGSRLTVL.

The chain uses TRBV29-1 and TRBJ2-3, with 11 bases matching TRBD2. J was trimmed by 7 bases and V by 5 bases; bases with no gene match: 8. Germline CDR1 SQVTM, CDR2 ANQGSEA. CDR3 length equals 14 residues. CDR3 nucleotide sequence: TGCAGCGTTCTTACTAGCGGGAGTCGTTATACGCAGTATTTT. It codes for CSVLTSGSRYTQYF.